The 8 T cell receptor beta chains in this list originate from one sample, sequenced in a study of CD8+ T cells in alopecia areata (dated by TCRdb to between 2018 and 2020). Pooled mouse cutaneous lymph node cells were stained for CD4, CD8alpha, NKG2D, NKG2ACE and other markers and were then sorted on a BD Influx. The library came from the immunoSEQ multiplex PCR assay. For TCR sequencing, RNA was extracted from every sample and reverse transcribed into cDNA to serve as template. This immuneACCESS table, as held by TCRdb, lists in-frame sequences with V and J called but not all clones. Of the missing ones, under half trace to an unresolved V gene in checked studies; the others have no known cause. For this sample, 200,000 to 300,000 clones are listed, none of them singletons. Clones ranked in the top ten supply 1.2% of the sample. The specimen sequenced was CD4+ T cells sorted from a lymph node. The origin of the receptors is a C3H/HeJ mouse with alopecia areata. The mouse line in question has MHC haplotype H2-k.

This clone was found a few times. The listed genes are named as in mouse. The CDR3 goes on 3 residues after the read ends, and that part is filled in from the germline J gene. The chain carries TRBV5 and TRBJ1-6; 8 nucleotides line up with TRBD1. TRBJ1-6 is given ORF status, its function remaining uncertain. This CDR3 is built from 16 residues. J gave up 3 bases and V 4 bases, and 5 bases lay outside the gene matches. Looked up from germline, CDR1 is LGHNA and CDR2 is YNLKQL (reference sequence). CDR3 DNA, as far as it was read: TGTGCCAGCAGCCCCCTTGACAGGGGCTATAATTCGCCC. Translation: CASSPLDRGYNSP. The CDR3 as a whole reads CASSPLDRGYNSPLYF.

This clone turned up a few times. The genes and germline here are from mouse. The read ends 4 residues before the CDR3 terminus; that terminus is restored from the germline J gene. The same CDR3 also results from other DNA sequences found in this sample. The J gene is TRBJ2-5, the V gene TRBV1; 8 bases line up with TRBD1. CDR3 length: 15 amino acids. From germline, CDR1 is NSQYPW and CDR2 LRSPGD (reference sequence). Incomplete CDR3 DNA: TGCACCTGCAGTGCCGTCAGGGGGCGCGGAGAC. Protein: CTCSAVRGRGD. The entire CDR3 protein reads CTCSAVRGRGDTQYF.

As to this clone: A read error may explain this, as a much larger clone is one base away. Genes and germline come from the mouse. The read halts 4 residues ahead of the CDR3 end, with the missing end drawn from the germline J gene. V gene TRBV2 combines with J gene TRBJ1-2; 7 bases match TRBD1. Germline V gene lookup returns CDR1 LGHNA and CDR2 YSYQKL. The CDR3 runs to 14 residues. The V segment lost 4 bases and the J segment 0 bases; nucleotides outside the gene matches: 2. CDR3 DNA (partial): TGTGCCAGCAGCCCCGGGACAGCAAACTCC. Translated: CASSPGTANS. The whole CDR3 region reads CASSPGTANSDYTF.

A remark on this clone: Germline and genes here are mouse. Sequencing ends 3 residues short of the CDR3 end; the germline J gene provides the rest. The chain couples TRBV3 to TRBJ1-6, with 10 bases aligning to TRBD1. Being an ORF, TRBJ1-6 has a function that is uncertain. V lost 4 bases to trimming and J lost 5 bases; unmatched junction nucleotides: 5. Germline-derived CDR1 and CDR2 are SNHLY and FYNGKV (reference sequence). This CDR3 has 16 amino acids. CDR3 sequence reads: CASSSRDRGNNSPLYF. Partial CDR3 DNA: TGTGCCAGCAGCTCCCGGGACAGGGGTAATAATTCGCCC.

In its sample, this clone was seen a few times. Each gene name is a mouse one. The read comes to an end 4 residues before the CDR3 does, leaving the germline J gene to fill in the end. This sequence joins TRBV19 and TRBJ2-7; a possible D gene is TRBD1 (6 bases). This CDR3 region has 12 residues. In germline, CDR1 is FNHDT, CDR2 SITEND (reference sequence). CDR3 DNA (partial): TGTGCCAGCAGACAGGGTCGAGAT. Amino acid sequence: CASRQGRD. The CDR3 as a whole reads CASRQGRDEQYF.

In the case of this clone: Germline and genes here are mouse. The observed sequence ends 4 residues before the CDR3 terminus, with the missing tail filled in from the germline J gene. Other DNA sequences of this sample code for an identical CDR3. The J gene is TRBJ2-1, the V gene TRBV1, with TRBD2 identical over 7 bases. The CDR3 is 15 residues long. V shed 0 bases and J 4 bases; nucleotides not matched to a gene: 3. Germline assignment: CDR1 NSQYPW and CDR2 LRSPGD (reference sequence). The part of the CDR3 DNA that was read is TGCACCTGCAGTGCAGATGCGGGGGGGTATGCT. Protein sequence: CTCSADAGGYA. The CDR3 in full is CTCSADAGGYAEQFF.

This clone has more than one count but fewer than ten. Germline and genes here are mouse. Read data end 4 residues before the CDR3 end; the end is taken from the germline J gene. Other DNA sequences in the sample encode the same CDR3. The V gene is TRBV1, the J gene TRBJ2-7; 9 nucleotides agree with TRBD2. This CDR3 spans 14 amino acids. The germline V gene encodes CDR1 NSQYPW and CDR2 LRSPGD (reference sequence). The DNA read from the CDR3 is TGCACCTGCAGTGCGGCTGGGGGGGGATAT. Protein: CTCSAAGGGY. The complete CDR3 protein is CTCSAAGGGYEQYF. The full variable domain, with the rest looked up from reference TRBV1 and TRBJ2-7, is VTLLEQNPRWRLVPRGQAVNLRCILKNSQYPWMSWYQQDLQKQLQWLFTLRSPGDKEVKSLPGADYLATRVTDTELRLQVANMSQGRTLYCTCSAAGGGYEQYFGPGTRLTVL.

A few counts support this clone. Any gene name here is a mouse gene name. The read is 4 residues too short to cover the CDR3 end, so that end is filled in from the germline J gene. This chain connects TRBV19 to TRBJ1-1; D is undetermined. The germline V gene has CDR1 FNHDT and CDR2 SITEND (reference sequence). The CDR3 has 16 amino acids. Deletions cut 0 bases from V and 0 bases from J, with 12 bases between. The CDR3 sequence: CASSIASRSANTEVFF. The part of the CDR3 DNA that was read is TGTGCCAGCAGTATAGCTTCCAGGTCTGCAAACACA.